This TCR beta chain was sequenced during a study of CD8 T cells in Susac syndrome. Random-hexamer reverse transcription was applied to roughly 0.5 to 1 ug RNA. Amplification of the TCR beta CDR3 was carried out by immunoSEQ multiplex PCR, which spanned a total of 54 Vbeta and 13 Jbeta segments. TCRdb reprocessed the immunoSEQ multiplex PCR reads with MiXCR, giving one entry per CDR3 protein. This table holds 110,000 to 150,000 distinct CDR3 sequences, approximately 94% found once. The source of this sequence is a human donor with Susac syndrome. The material sequenced was CD4+ T cells from PBMCs.

DNA of the CDR3: TGTGCCAGCAGCCCTACTAGCGGGATTCAACGAGGGGATGAGCAGTTCTTC. Translation gives CASSPTSGIQRGDEQFF. This chain uses TRBV6-1 with TRBJ2-1; 10 positions agree with TRBD2. The trim removed 6 bases at V and 8 bases at J, leaving 16 bases unmatched. The CDR3 runs to 17 residues. CDR1 is MNHNS, CDR2 SASEGT, per germline.